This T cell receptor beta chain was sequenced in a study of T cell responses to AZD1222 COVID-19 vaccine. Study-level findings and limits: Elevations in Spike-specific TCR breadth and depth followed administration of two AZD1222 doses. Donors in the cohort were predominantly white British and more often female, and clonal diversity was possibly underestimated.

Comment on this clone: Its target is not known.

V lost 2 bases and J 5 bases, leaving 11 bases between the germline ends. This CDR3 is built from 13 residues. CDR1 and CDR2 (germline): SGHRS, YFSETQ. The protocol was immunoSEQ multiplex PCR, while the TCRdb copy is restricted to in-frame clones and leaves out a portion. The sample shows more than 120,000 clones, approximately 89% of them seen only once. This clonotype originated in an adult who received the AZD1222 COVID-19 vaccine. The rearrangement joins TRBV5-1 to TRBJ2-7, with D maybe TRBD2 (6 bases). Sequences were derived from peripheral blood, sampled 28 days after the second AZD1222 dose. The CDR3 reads CASSLRTNHEQYF. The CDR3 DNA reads TGCGCCAGCAGCTTAAGGACTAACCACGAGCAGTACTTC.